These T cell receptor beta chains were read from a single sample in a study of vaccination and CD4 T cells after COVID-19. TCRdb re-called the PCR reads through MiXCR, storing one row per CDR3 protein. The table lists approximately 7,600 distinct CDR3 sequences, roughly 52% of them singletons, with 17% in the top ten. These TCRs are of unknown antigen specificity. Sequenced material: CD4+ T cells from blood, cultured in vitro. All receptors come from a human donor in good health. CDR3s include the opening cysteine and the closing phenylalanine or tryptophan. The D gene is left open where the match is weak. Expanded clones are given a class, and other clones once, few, many or no size at all.

j_gene | d_gene | v_gene | abundance | len | CDR3aa | CDR3nt
TRBJ1-6 | TRBD1 | TRBV6-1 | few | 15 | CASSEFTGGNSPLHF | TGTGCCAGCAGTGAATTTACAGGGGGCAATTCACCCCTCCACTTT
TRBJ2-1 | NA | TRBV6-1 | NA | 15 | CANYLGTGVYNEQFF | TGTGCCAACTACTTGGGGACTGGGGTATACAATGAGCAGTTCTTC
TRBJ2-7 | TRBD1 | TRBV6-1 | NA | 13 | CASSPDRAYEQYF | TGTGCCAGCAGCCCCGACAGGGCCTACGAGCAGTACTTC
TRBJ2-3 | NA | TRBV12-3/TRBV12-4 | NA | 11 | CASSPTDTQYF | TGTGCCAGCAGTCCCACAGATACGCAGTATTTT
TRBJ1-1 | TRBD1 | TRBV20-1 | NA | 16 | CSAPGGQGNRYTEAFF | TGCAGTGCTCCTGGAGGACAGGGGAATAGGTACACTGAAGCTTTCTTT
TRBJ2-1 | TRBD1 | TRBV15 | NA | 13 | CATSRDRGSEQFF | TGTGCCACCAGCAGAGACAGGGGGAGTGAGCAGTTCTTC
TRBJ2-7 | TRBD1 | TRBV12-3/TRBV12-4 | NA | 15 | CASSTETGASYEQYF | TGTGCCAGCAGTACGGAGACAGGGGCCTCCTACGAGCAGTACTTC
TRBJ2-1 | NA | TRBV24-1 | NA | 15 | CATSDPGGSYNEQFF | TGTGCCACCAGTGATCCTGGGGGGTCCTACAATGAGCAGTTCTTC
TRBJ2-2 | NA | TRBV25-1 | once | 16 | CASSARGGLSTGELFF | TGTGCCAGCAGTGCCCGTGGGGGCCTGAGCACCGGGGAGCTGTTTTTT
TRBJ2-7 | TRBD2 | TRBV7-2 | NA | 15 | CASSPGTSSHDEQYF | TGTGCCAGCAGCCCGGGGACTAGTTCACACGACGAGCAGTACTTC
TRBJ2-5 | NA | TRBV12-3/TRBV12-4 | NA | 11 | CASSFGETQYF | TGTGCCAGCAGTTTCGGGGAGACCCAGTACTTC
TRBJ2-1 | TRBD2 | TRBV10-3 | NA | 19 | CAISETPGLAGSSYNEQFF | TGTGCCATCAGTGAGACGCCGGGACTAGCGGGAAGTTCCTACAATGAGCAGTTCTTC
TRBJ2-2 | NA | TRBV12-3/TRBV12-4 | NA | 14 | CASSFAPNTGELFF | TGTGCCAGCAGTTTCGCGCCGAACACCGGGGAGCTGTTTTTT
TRBJ2-7 | NA | TRBV28 | NA | 12 | CASSFSRGEQYF | TGTGCCAGCAGTTTTTCTCGGGGCGAGCAGTACTTC
TRBJ1-6 | TRBD1 | TRBV10-2 | few | 13 | CASRGTVNSPLHF | TGCGCCAGCCGCGGGACAGTTAATTCACCCCTCCACTTT
TRBJ2-7 | TRBD2 | TRBV7-9 | NA | 16 | CASSASPGGPGYEQYF | TGTGCCAGCAGCGCTAGTCCGGGAGGGCCTGGGTACGAGCAGTACTTC
TRBJ2-3 | NA | TRBV27 | few | 14 | CASGVLGGTDTQYF | TGTGCCAGCGGAGTCTTGGGTGGCACTGATACGCAGTATTTT
TRBJ2-2 | NA | TRBV6-1 | few | 15 | CASSAGTRNTGELFF | TGTGCCAGCAGTGCCGGGACACGGAACACCGGGGAGCTGTTTTTT
TRBJ1-1 | NA | TRBV12-3/TRBV12-4 | NA | 15 | CASSPQRVSNTEAFF | TGTGCCAGCAGTCCACAGAGGGTTTCGAACACTGAAGCTTTCTTT
TRBJ2-7 | NA | TRBV20-1 | few | 14 | CSARVGTSTYEQYF | TGCAGTGCTAGAGTAGGGACTTCTACCTACGAGCAGTACTTC
TRBJ1-1 | TRBD1 | TRBV19 | few | 17 | CASSIPQGASSSTEAFF | TGTGCCAGTAGTATCCCACAGGGGGCTAGTAGCTCGACTGAAGCTTTCTTT
TRBJ1-2 | NA | TRBV27 | NA | 13 | CASRREGSNGYTF | TGTGCCAGCAGGAGGGAGGGTTCTAATGGCTACACCTTC
TRBJ2-5 | TRBD2 | TRBV19 | NA | 14 | CASSIGGGRGTQYF | TGTGCCAGTAGTATAGGGGGCGGGAGAGGGACCCAGTACTTC
TRBJ1-1 | NA | TRBV6-5 | few | 16 | CASSYVLVNRNTEAFF | TGTGCCAGCAGTTACGTTTTAGTGAACAGGAACACTGAAGCTTTCTTT
TRBJ1-5 | NA | TRBV28 | few | 16 | CASSTPGPLLNQPQHF | TGTGCCAGCAGTACCCCGGGACCGCTTCTCAATCAGCCCCAGCATTTT
TRBJ1-2 | NA | TRBV5-4 | NA | 14 | CASSLEGVNYGYTF | TGTGCCAGCAGCTTGGAAGGCGTTAACTATGGCTACACCTTC
TRBJ2-1 | TRBD2 | TRBV5-6 | once | 15 | CASSLGPSGLNEQFF | TGTGCCAGCAGCTTGGGGCCTAGCGGCCTCAATGAGCAGTTCTTC
TRBJ2-1 | NA | TRBV20-1 | few | 14 | CSARPGPSYNEQFF | TGCAGTGCTAGACCCGGCCCCTCCTACAATGAGCAGTTCTTC
TRBJ2-5 | TRBD2 | TRBV20-1 | large | 15 | CSARAGTRVWETQYF | TGCAGTGCTAGAGCCGGGACTAGGGTTTGGGAGACCCAGTACTTC
TRBJ2-5 | NA | TRBV30 | NA | 15 | CAWRTLQGNQETQYF | TGTGCCTGGAGGACCCTACAGGGAAACCAAGAGACCCAGTACTTC
TRBJ1-5 | NA | TRBV12-3/TRBV12-4 | NA | 14 | CASSFDRSNQPQHF | TGTGCCAGCAGTTTCGACCGTAGCAATCAGCCCCAGCATTTT